This T cell receptor beta chain was recovered during a study of cytomegalovirus exposure and HLA in healthy donors. The overall study: The approximately 110 validation repertoires were reported in a later analysis to have been generated on the same platform as the approximately 700 first-cohort repertoires.

CDR3 length equals 15 residues. The V gene's germline CDR1 is KGHSH and CDR2 LQKENI. V lost 0 bases to trimming and J lost 3 bases, with 11 bases between them. The donors were part of the validation cohort of 95 to 150 subjects. That cohort was separate from the first cohort, which comprised 500 to 700 subjects. TCRdb's copy holds only in-frame clones and misses some; the assay was immunoSEQ multiplex PCR. Counted here are about 330,000 clones, about 85% occurring once; the ten biggest clones make up over 1%. General study findings and limits: Most TCRs appeared rarely, but some public TCRs recurred in many donors. The study labeled around 160 TCR beta chains cytomegalovirus-associated.

In regard to this clone: Its target is unknown.

This chain connects TRBV18 to TRBJ1-1, with a tentative D call TRBD1 (5 bases). Sequencing input: PBMCs. The TCR comes from a woman aged 30 to 39 in good health and CMV-seropositive. CDR3 DNA sequence: TGTGCCAGCTCACCACCGGGGGTCGCGGACACTGAAGCTTTCTTT. Protein product: CASSPPGVADTEAFF.